This T cell receptor beta chain was captured in a study of T cell repertoires in cytomegalovirus infection. Study information: Shared public TCR beta signatures pointed to both CMV infection and a matching HLA type.

The CDR3 sequence is 11 residues long. Germline lookup yields CDR1 MDHEN and CDR2 SYDVKM. V was cut by 7 bases and J by 10 bases, with 11 bases left in between. Findings and limits, study-wide: Summed frequency of shared TCR beta families picked out CMV carriers who also had the relevant HLA. Within the response measured ex vivo, HLA-C-restricted CMV-specific TCR beta clonotypes were dominant.

About this clonotype: No antigen is known for it.

TCRdb passed the reads through MiXCR, listing each CDR3 protein once. The sample has a few hundred thousand distinct CDR3 sequences; roughly 9.5% are singletons. Input material: PBMCs. The chain recombines TRBV28 with TRBJ2-1; no definite D call. The sequence derives from a human donor in good health (CMV status not recorded). Some clones in this sample may be carry-over from other donors' samples. CDR3 nucleotides: TGTGCCAGCAACTCCTTGAGGGAGCAGTTCTTC. Translated, it gives CASNSLREQFF.